This T cell receptor (beta chain) was identified during a study of PD-L1 blockade in urothelial cancer. Findings and limits, study-wide: More expansion of tumor-associated blood clones, seen at 3 weeks, marked durable-benefit patients.

The repertoire was sequenced with immunoSEQ multiplex PCR; TCRdb's copy has only in-frame clones and lacks some. There are roughly 95,000 clones in the sample; around 90% occur only once, and 2% to 2.5% lies in the top ten. Time point denoted: pretreatment peripheral blood. Comments on this clone: The target antigen is unknown.

The specimen was PBMCs, collected around atezolizumab (anti-PD-L1) treatment. This clonotype was obtained from a man aged 55-75 years with urothelial cancer.

Here the CDR3 reads CASRSRTGGKTEAFF. The DNA of the CDR3 is TGTGCCAGCAGGTCTCGGACAGGGGGAAAAACTGAAGCTTTCTTT. The chain carries TRBV6-1 and TRBJ1-1; the match to TRBD1 covers 10 bases. Germline CDR1 and CDR2: MNHNS and SASEGT. The CDR3 has 15 residues. Trimming took 6 bases from V and 5 from J; bases not matched to a gene: 9.